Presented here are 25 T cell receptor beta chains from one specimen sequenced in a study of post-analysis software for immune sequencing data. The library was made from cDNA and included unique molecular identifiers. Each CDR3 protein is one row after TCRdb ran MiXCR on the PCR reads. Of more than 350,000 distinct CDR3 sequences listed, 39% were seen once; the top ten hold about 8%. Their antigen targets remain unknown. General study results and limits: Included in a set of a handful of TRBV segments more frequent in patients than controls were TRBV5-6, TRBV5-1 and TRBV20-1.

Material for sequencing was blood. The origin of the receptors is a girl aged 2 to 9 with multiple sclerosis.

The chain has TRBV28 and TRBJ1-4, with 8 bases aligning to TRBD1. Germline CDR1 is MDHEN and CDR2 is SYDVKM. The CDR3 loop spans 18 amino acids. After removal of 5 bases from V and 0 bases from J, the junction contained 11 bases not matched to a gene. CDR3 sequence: CASSRGGTGFTTNEKLFF. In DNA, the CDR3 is TGTGCCAGCAGTCGGGGCGGGACAGGATTTACAACTAATGAAAAACTGTTTTTT.

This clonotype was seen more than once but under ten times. DNA for the CDR3: TGCGCCAGCAGTTCTTTTCGGGGCTCCTACGAGCAGTACTTC. This sequence encodes CASSSFRGSYEQYF. The rearrangement joins TRBV5-1 to TRBJ2-7, with D tentatively TRBD2 (5 bases). CDR3 length: 14 amino acids. Germline CDR1 SGHRS, CDR2 YFSETQ. V lost 5 bases and J lost 0, with 12 bases in between.

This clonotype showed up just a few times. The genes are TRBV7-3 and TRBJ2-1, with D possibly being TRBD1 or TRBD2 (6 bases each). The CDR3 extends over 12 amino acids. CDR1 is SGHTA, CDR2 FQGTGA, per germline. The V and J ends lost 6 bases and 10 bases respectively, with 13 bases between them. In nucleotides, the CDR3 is TGTGCCAGCAGTTCTATAGGGGGGGAGCAGTTCTTC. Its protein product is CASSSIGGEQFF. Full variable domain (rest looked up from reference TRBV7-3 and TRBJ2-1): GAGVSQTPSNKVTEKGKYVELRCDPISGHTALYWYRQSLGQGPEFLIYFQGTGAADDSGLPNDRFFAVRPEGSVSTLKIQRTERGDSAVYLCASSSIGGEQFFGPGTRLTVL.

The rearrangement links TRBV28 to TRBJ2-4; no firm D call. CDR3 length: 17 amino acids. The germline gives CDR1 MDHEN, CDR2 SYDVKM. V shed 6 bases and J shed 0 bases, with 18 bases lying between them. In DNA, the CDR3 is TGTGCCAGCAGCCCTTATAGCAAGGGCATAGCCAAAAACATTCAGTACTTC. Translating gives CASSPYSKGIAKNIQYF. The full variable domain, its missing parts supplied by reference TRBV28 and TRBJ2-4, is DVKVTQSSRYLVKRTGEKVFLECVQDMDHENMFWYRQDPGLGLRLIYFSYDVKMKEKGDIPEGYSVSREKKERFSLILESASTNQTSMYLCASSPYSKGIAKNIQYFGAGTRLSVL.

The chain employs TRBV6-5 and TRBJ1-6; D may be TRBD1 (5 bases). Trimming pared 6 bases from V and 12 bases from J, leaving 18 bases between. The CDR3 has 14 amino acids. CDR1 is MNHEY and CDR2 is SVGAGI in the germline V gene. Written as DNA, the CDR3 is TGTGCCAGCAGGACGGACAAGGCGAGCAGACCCCTCCACTTT. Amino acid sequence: CASRTDKASRPLHF.

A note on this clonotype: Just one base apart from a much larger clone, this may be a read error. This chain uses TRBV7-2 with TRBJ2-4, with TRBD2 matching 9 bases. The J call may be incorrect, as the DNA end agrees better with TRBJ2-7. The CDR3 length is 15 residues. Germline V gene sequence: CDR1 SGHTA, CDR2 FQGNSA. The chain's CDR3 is CASSLLAGQIYEQYF. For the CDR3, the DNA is TGTGCCAGCAGCCTCCTAGCGGGGCAAATCTACGAGCAGTACTTC.

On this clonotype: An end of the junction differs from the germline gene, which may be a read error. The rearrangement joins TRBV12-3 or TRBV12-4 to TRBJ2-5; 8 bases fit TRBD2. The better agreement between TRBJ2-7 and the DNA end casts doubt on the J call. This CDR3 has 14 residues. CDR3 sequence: CASRLAGPTYEQYF. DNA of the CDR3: TGTGCCAGCAGATTAGCGGGGCCCACCTACGAGCAGTACTTC.

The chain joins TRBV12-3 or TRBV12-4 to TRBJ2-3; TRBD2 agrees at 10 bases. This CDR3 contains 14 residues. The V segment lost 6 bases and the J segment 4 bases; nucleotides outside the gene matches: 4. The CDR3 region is CASSLAGVPDTQYF. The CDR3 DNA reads TGTGCCAGCAGCCTAGCGGGAGTCCCAGATACGCAGTATTTT.

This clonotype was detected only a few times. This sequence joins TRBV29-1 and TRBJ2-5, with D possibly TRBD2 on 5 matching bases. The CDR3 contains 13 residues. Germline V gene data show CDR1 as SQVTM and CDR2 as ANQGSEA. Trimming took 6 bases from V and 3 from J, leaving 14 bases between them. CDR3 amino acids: CSVFTREEETQYF. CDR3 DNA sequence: TGCAGCGTCTTCACTAGGGAAGAAGAGACCCAGTACTTC.

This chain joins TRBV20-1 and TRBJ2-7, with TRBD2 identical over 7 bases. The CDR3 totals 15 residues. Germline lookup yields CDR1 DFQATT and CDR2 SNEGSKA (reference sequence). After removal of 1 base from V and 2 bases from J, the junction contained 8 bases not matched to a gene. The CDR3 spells CSARAIRDYPYEQYF. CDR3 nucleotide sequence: TGCAGTGCTAGAGCAATCCGGGACTATCCCTACGAGCAGTACTTC.

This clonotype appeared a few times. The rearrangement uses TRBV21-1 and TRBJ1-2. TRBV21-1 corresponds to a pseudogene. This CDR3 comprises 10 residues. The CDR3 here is CASSKKGYTF. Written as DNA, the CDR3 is TGTGCCAGCAGCAAAAAGGGCTACACCTTC.

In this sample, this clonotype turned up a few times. The CDR3 nucleotides are TGCAGCGTTGAAGGGACAGGGGGCACTGAAGCTTTCTTT. It codes for CSVEGTGGTEAFF. This sequence joins TRBV29-1 and TRBJ1-1; TRBD1 aligns across 10 bases. There are 13 residues in the CDR3. Germline trimming cut 1 base from V and 4 bases from J; bases unmatched to any gene: 0. Germline lookup yields CDR1 SQVTM and CDR2 ANQGSEA.

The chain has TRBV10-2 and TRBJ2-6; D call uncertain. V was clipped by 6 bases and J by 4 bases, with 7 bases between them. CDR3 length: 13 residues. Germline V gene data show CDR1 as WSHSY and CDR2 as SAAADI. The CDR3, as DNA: TGCGCCAGCAGAGCTTTCGGGGCCAACGTCCTGACTTTC. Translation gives CASRAFGANVLTF.

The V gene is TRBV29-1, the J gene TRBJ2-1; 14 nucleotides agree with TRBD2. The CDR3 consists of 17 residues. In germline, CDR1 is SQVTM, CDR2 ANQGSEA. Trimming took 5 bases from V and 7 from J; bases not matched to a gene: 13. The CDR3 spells CSVRDRARLAGGNEQFF. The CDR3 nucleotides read TGCAGCGTTCGGGACAGAGCCAGACTAGCGGGAGGGAATGAGCAGTTCTTC.

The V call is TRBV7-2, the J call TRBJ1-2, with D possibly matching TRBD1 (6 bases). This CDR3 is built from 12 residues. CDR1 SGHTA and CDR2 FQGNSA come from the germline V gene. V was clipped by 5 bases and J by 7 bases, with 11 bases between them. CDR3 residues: CASSKTGRGYTF. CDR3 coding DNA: TGTGCCAGCAGCAAAACAGGGCGTGGCTACACCTTC.

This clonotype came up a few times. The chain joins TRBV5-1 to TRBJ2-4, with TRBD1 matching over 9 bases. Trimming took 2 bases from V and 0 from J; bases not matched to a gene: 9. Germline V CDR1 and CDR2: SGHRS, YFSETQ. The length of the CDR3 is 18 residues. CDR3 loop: CASSLRLGTGLAKNIQYF. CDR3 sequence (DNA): TGCGCCAGCAGCTTACGGCTCGGGACAGGGTTAGCCAAAAACATTCAGTACTTC.

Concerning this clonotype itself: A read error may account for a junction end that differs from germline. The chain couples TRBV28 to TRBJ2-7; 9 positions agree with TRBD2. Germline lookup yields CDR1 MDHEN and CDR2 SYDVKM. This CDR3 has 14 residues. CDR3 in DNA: TGTGCCAGCAGGGGGACTAGCAGAACCTACGAGCGGTACTTC. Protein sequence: CASRGTSRTYERYF.

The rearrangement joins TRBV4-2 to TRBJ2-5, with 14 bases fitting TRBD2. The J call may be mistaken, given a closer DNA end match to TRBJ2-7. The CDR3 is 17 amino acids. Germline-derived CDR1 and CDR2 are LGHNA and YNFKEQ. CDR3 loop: CASSQGETSGRANEQYF. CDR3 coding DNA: TGTGCCAGCAGCCAAGGGGAGACTAGCGGGAGGGCCAACGAGCAGTACTTC.

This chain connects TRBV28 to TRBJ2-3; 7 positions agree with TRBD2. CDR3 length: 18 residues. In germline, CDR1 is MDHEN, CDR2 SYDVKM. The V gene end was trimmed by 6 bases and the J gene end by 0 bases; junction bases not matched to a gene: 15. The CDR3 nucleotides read TGTGCCAGCAGCCAAAACCTTTACCTAGCGGAAAGCACAGATACGCAGTATTTT. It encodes CASSQNLYLAESTDTQYF.

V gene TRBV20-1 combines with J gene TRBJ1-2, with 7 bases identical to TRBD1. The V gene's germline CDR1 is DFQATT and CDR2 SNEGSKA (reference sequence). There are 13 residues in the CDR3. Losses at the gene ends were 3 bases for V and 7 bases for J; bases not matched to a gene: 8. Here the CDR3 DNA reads TGCAGTGCTAGGATCGACAGGGTGCGTGGCTACACCTTC. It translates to CSARIDRVRGYTF.

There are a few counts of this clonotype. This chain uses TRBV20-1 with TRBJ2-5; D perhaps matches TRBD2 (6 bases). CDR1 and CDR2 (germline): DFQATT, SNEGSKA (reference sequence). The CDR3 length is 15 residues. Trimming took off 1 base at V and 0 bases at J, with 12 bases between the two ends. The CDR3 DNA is TGCAGTGCTAGAGGTTGGATAGCGGACCAAGAGACCCAGTACTTC. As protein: CSARGWIADQETQYF.

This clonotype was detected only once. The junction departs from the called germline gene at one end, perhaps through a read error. The CDR3 sequence is CASGQEWDSVAYF. CDR3 sequence (DNA): TGTGCCAGCGGCCAAGAATGGGACTCTGTGGCGTACTTC. The chain joins TRBV3-1 to TRBJ2-4, with a possible D match to TRBD2 (6 bases). The CDR3 consists of 13 residues. The germline V gene encodes CDR1 LGHDT and CDR2 YNNKEL (reference sequence).

DNA of the CDR3: TGTGCCAGCAGTCGAGGGGGAGCCTCGACTAGCACAGATACGCAGTATTTT. Translating gives CASSRGGASTSTDTQYF. The genes are TRBV7-9 and TRBJ2-3, with TRBD1 as a possible D gene (6 bases). The CDR3 covers 17 residues. V was shortened by 6 bases and J by 0 bases, with 19 bases between the two germline ends. Per germline, CDR1 SEHNR and CDR2 FQNEAQ (reference sequence).

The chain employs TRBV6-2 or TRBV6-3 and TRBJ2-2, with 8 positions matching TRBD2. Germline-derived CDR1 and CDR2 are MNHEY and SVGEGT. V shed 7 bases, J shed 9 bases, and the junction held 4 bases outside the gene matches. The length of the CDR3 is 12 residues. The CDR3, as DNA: TGTGCCAGCAACAGCGGGAGCCGGGAGCTGTTTTTT. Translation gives CASNSGSRELFF.

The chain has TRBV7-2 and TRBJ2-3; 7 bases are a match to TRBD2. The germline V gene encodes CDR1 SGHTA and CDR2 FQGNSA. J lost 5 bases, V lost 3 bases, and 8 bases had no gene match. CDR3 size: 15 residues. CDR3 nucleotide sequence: TGTGCCAGCAGCTTTGGCGGGAGCCCGGGAGATACGCAGTATTTT. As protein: CASSFGGSPGDTQYF.